The sequence of this T cell receptor beta chain was determined in a study of blood T cell repertoires in COVID-19. Clones were sequenced by immunoSEQ multiplex PCR, and TCRdb holds only the in-frame ones, with some missing. The sample consists of 360,000 or so clones, roughly 89% of them appearing once. A Seattle source enrolled patients during active infection and followed them longitudinally. Germline V CDR1 and CDR2: MNHEY, SVGAGI. The CDR3 runs 14 residues. V lost 2 bases to trimming and J lost 3 bases, with 10 bases between them. The rearrangement uses TRBV6-5 and TRBJ1-1, with D perhaps TRBD1 (6 bases). What was sequenced was peripheral blood. This receptor was obtained from a woman aged 55-69 years with COVID-19, enrolled during active disease. The CDR3 DNA reads as TGTGCCAGCAGTTACCGCACAGGGTACACTGAAGCTTTCTTT. Translated, it gives CASSYRTGYTEAFF.